Here is one TCR beta chain with its context. What it binds is not known. The CDR3 is 12 amino acids. Germline values: CDR1 DFQATT, CDR2 SNEGSKA (reference sequence). This sample stems from a study of CD8 T cells in ankylosing spondylitis. Points from the study as a whole: Enrichment of disease-linked clones was reportedly significant in matched ankylosing spondylitis synovial fluid. About 8 highly homologous variants made up a TCR beta motif, and this motif appeared characteristic of ankylosing spondylitis blood.

Quantitative molecular-barcoded 5'-RACE generated the TCR beta libraries. TCRdb recomputed calls from the 5' RACE reads with MiXCR, one row per CDR3 protein. The table has roughly 440,000 distinct CDR3 sequences, 17% seen once; the top ten hold around 0.92%. The chain carries TRBV20-1 and TRBJ2-1; the D gene is possibly TRBD2 (5 bases). The origin of this receptor is a male donor with ankylosing spondylitis. Source material: blood, either unsorted or a sorted T cell fraction (not recorded which). The CDR3 here is CRALGFMDEQFF. For the CDR3, the DNA is TGCAGAGCACTAGGGTTTATGGATGAGCAGTTCTTC.